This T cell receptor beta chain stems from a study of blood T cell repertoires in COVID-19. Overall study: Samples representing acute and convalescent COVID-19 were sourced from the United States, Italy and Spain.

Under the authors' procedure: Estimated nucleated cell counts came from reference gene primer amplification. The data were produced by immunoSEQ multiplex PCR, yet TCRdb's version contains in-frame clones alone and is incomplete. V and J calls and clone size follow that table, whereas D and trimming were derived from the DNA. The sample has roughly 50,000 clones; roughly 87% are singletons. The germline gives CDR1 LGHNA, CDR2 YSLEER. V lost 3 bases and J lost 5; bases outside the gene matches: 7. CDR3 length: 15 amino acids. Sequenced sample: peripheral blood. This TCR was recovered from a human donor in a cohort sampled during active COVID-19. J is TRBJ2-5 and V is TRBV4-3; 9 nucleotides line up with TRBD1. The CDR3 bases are TGCGCCAGCAGCCAGGGGACAGGGAGGGGGGAGACCCAGTACTTC. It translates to CASSQGTGRGETQYF.